These T cell receptor beta chains were read from a single sample in a study of blood T cell repertoires in COVID-19. This table comes from immunoSEQ multiplex PCR, and its TCRdb copy is limited to in-frame clones, with some not included. The repertoire includes over 200,000 clones, around 83% of them detected once, and 4.5% to 7% sits in the top ten. The sequencing sample was made of peripheral blood. The receptors originated from a man older than 75 with acute or convalescent COVID-19. Both conserved end residues are part of each CDR3. The order of the fields is D gene, V gene, clone size, J gene, CDR3 protein, CDR3 DNA. D genes are given only for firm matches. Rows give clone size only sometimes, using once, few, many, or a class for an expanded clone.

TRBD1	TRBV3-1/TRBV3-2	.	TRBJ2-2	CASSWTGSNTGELFF	TGTGCCAGCAGCTGGACAGGGTCCAACACCGGGGAGCTGTTTTTT
.	TRBV5-1	.	TRBJ2-2	CASRPDRNTGELFF	TGCGCCAGCAGACCGGACAGGAACACCGGGGAGCTGTTTTTT
.	TRBV3-1/TRBV3-2	once	TRBJ1-2	CASSQGGRSYGYTF	TGTGCCAGCAGCCAAGGTGGCAGAAGCTATGGCTACACCTTC
TRBD1	TRBV5-1	.	TRBJ2-1	CASSEQGGNEQFF	TGCGCCAGCAGTGAACAGGGGGGCAATGAGCAGTTCTTC
.	TRBV5-4	.	TRBJ2-6	CASSLGAAGANVLTF	TGTGCCAGCAGCTTGGGTGCAGCTGGGGCCAACGTCCTGACTTTC
.	TRBV20-1	.	TRBJ1-2	CSASQQGNYGYTF	TGCAGTGCTAGTCAGCAGGGTAACTATGGCTACACCTTC
.	TRBV5-4	.	TRBJ1-2	CASSPGGMDYGYTF	TGTGCCAGCAGCCCTGGGGGGATGGACTATGGCTACACCTTC
.	TRBV2	.	TRBJ1-2	CASSTMKPGSGYTF	TGTGCCAGCAGCACAATGAAGCCCGGGTCCGGCTACACCTTC
TRBD1	TRBV7-2	.	TRBJ2-2	CASSPGTVRGELFF	TGTGCCAGCAGCCCCGGGACAGTACGCGGGGAGCTGTTTTTT
TRBD2	TRBV3-1/TRBV3-2	.	TRBJ2-1	CASSQVPGLNNEQFF	TGTGCCAGCAGCCAAGTCCCGGGACTAAACAATGAGCAGTTCTTC
.	TRBV19	.	TRBJ2-2	CASSARQTRNTGELFF	TGTGCCAGTAGTGCCCGACAGACACGGAACACCGGGGAGCTGTTTTTT
.	TRBV7-9	.	TRBJ2-5	CASSPRGVLVETQYF	TGTGCCAGCAGCCCTCGCGGGGTCTTGGTGGAGACCCAGTACTTC
.	TRBV3-1/TRBV3-2	.	TRBJ2-3	CASSPNWLAGTDTQYF	TGTGCCAGCAGCCCCAATTGGTTAGCGGGCACAGATACGCAGTATTTT
TRBD1	TRBV4-1	.	TRBJ1-5	CASSPGTGGGNSNQPQHF	TGCGCCAGCAGCCCTGGGACAGGGGGTGGTAATAGCAATCAGCCCCAGCATTTT
.	TRBV7-2	.	TRBJ1-5	CASRLTGYSNQPQHF	TGTGCCAGCAGACTAACGGGGTATAGCAATCAGCCCCAGCATTTT
TRBD1	TRBV4-1	.	TRBJ2-6	CASSQESGQAYSGANVLTF	TGCGCCAGCAGCCAAGAAAGTGGACAGGCTTACTCTGGGGCCAACGTCCTGACTTTC
.	TRBV5-6	many	TRBJ2-2	CASSRGQSGELFF	TGTGCCAGCAGTCGAGGACAGTCCGGGGAGCTGTTTTTT
.	TRBV6-4	.	TRBJ1-1	CASSAEMNTEAFF	TGTGCCAGCAGTGCGGAGATGAACACTGAAGCTTTCTTT
.	TRBV18	.	TRBJ2-1	CASSPRQGGSNEQFF	TGTGCCAGCTCACCTCGGCAGGGAGGTAGCAATGAGCAGTTCTTC
TRBD1	TRBV25-1	once	TRBJ1-1	CASSNTGVTEAFF	TGTGCCAGCAGTAATACAGGGGTCACTGAAGCTTTCTTT
TRBD1	TRBV5-5	.	TRBJ2-7	CASSLGQGGSYEQYF	TGTGCCAGCAGCTTGGGACAGGGCGGGTCCTACGAGCAGTACTTC
TRBD1	TRBV27	once	TRBJ1-6	CASSSRTGRLNSPLHF	TGTGCCAGCAGTTCCCGGACAGGTCGTCTGAATTCACCCCTCCACTTT
.	TRBV7-9	.	TRBJ1-6	CASSLAGASSSYNSPLHF	TGTGCCAGCAGCTTAGCGGGGGCCTCGAGCTCCTATAATTCACCCCTCCACTTT
TRBD2	TRBV29-1	.	TRBJ2-3	CSVSPPGGRADTQYF	TGCAGCGTCTCACCCCCGGGAGGTCGGGCAGATACGCAGTATTTT
TRBD2	TRBV9	few	TRBJ2-7	CASSVDGGSALYEQYF	TGTGCCAGCAGCGTAGACGGCGGGAGTGCCCTCTACGAGCAGTACTTC
TRBD1	TRBV28	.	TRBJ2-6	CASSLGQRPGANVLTF	TGTGCCAGCAGTTTGGGACAGCGCCCTGGGGCCAACGTCCTGACTTTC
TRBD2	TRBV5-1	.	TRBJ2-1	CASSPPLAGGPGEQFF	TGCGCCAGCAGCCCCCCTCTAGCGGGAGGGCCCGGTGAGCAGTTCTTC
.	TRBV5-1	.	TRBJ2-5	CASSPPGTQYF	TGCGCCAGCAGTCCCCCCGGGACCCAGTACTTC
.	TRBV2	once	TRBJ1-6	CASSDSNSPLHF	TGTGCCAGCAGTGATTCAAATTCACCCCTCCACTTT
.	TRBV14	once	TRBJ2-1	CASSQDLLSLRFF	TGTGCCAGCAGCCAAGATCTTTTATCCCTCCGGTTCTTC
.	TRBV5-5	.	TRBJ2-5	CASSPVVDLRETQYF	TGTGCCAGCAGCCCGGTCGTGGACTTAAGAGAGACCCAGTACTTC
.	TRBV5-1	.	TRBJ1-2	CASSSGQSYGYTF	TGCGCCAGCAGCTCGGGACAATCCTATGGCTACACCTTC
.	TRBV2	.	TRBJ2-7	CASSPTGQNYEQYF	TGTGCCAGCAGCCCCACCGGACAGAACTACGAGCAGTACTTC
.	TRBV2	once	TRBJ1-2	CASSRGNYGYTF	TGTGCCAGCAGTAGAGGAAACTATGGCTACACCTTC
TRBD1	TRBV7-9	few	TRBJ2-5	CASSPTGRETQYF	TGTGCCAGCAGCCCGACAGGGCGGGAGACCCAGTACTTC
.	TRBV28	many	TRBJ1-3	CASSYGSGSAGNTIYF	TGTGCCAGCAGTTACGGGTCAGGGTCAGCGGGAAACACCATATATTTT
TRBD1	TRBV6-5	.	TRBJ2-7	CASTPDRVAYEQYF	TGTGCCAGCACCCCGGACAGGGTCGCTTATGAGCAGTACTTC
.	TRBV5-1	.	TRBJ2-1	CASSHGLLQNNEQFF	TGCGCCAGCAGCCACGGACTACTTCAAAACAATGAGCAGTTCTTC
TRBD1	TRBV10-3	.	TRBJ2-2	CAISRQGTVANTGELFF	TGTGCCATCAGCCGACAGGGGACAGTCGCGAACACCGGGGAGCTGTTTTTT
.	TRBV5-4	.	TRBJ1-4	CASSLQNNEKLFF	TGTGCCAGCAGCCTCCAGAACAATGAAAAACTGTTTTTT
TRBD1	TRBV4-1	.	TRBJ2-5	CASSQPGTGRVGETQYF	TGCGCCAGCAGCCAACCCGGGACAGGCAGGGTTGGGGAGACCCAGTACTTC
TRBD1	TRBV27	.	TRBJ2-3	CASSVTGGRSTDTQYF	TGTGCCAGCAGTGTAACAGGGGGTCGTAGCACAGATACGCAGTATTTT
TRBD2	TRBV3-1/TRBV3-2	.	TRBJ2-3	CASRGLAGGKDTQYF	TGTGCCAGCAGAGGACTAGCGGGGGGGAAAGATACGCAGTATTTT
.	TRBV19	.	TRBJ1-2	CASSTPPGQLYGYTF	TGTGCCAGTAGCACACCCCCGGGACAACTTTATGGCTACACCTTC
TRBD2	TRBV9	.	TRBJ2-3	CASSPRTSGVSDTQYF	TGTGCCAGCAGCCCTCGGACTAGCGGGGTCTCAGATACGCAGTATTTT
TRBD1	TRBV3-1/TRBV3-2	.	TRBJ1-4	CASSLGQDSSTNEKLFF	TGTGCCAGCAGCCTGGGACAGGACAGCTCAACTAATGAAAAACTGTTTTTT
TRBD1	TRBV28	.	TRBJ1-5	CASSLGTGRTAQHF	TGTGCCAGCAGTTTGGGGACAGGGAGAACGGCCCAGCATTTT
TRBD1	TRBV29-1	.	TRBJ2-7	CSVNTGVYEQYF	TGCAGCGTTAACACAGGGGTTTACGAGCAGTACTTC
TRBD2	TRBV18	.	TRBJ2-5	CASSPPGLATETQYF	TGTGCCAGCTCACCGCCGGGACTAGCCACAGAGACCCAGTACTTC
TRBD1	TRBV27	.	TRBJ1-1	CASGDRLGTEAFF	TGTGCCAGCGGGGACAGACTAGGAACTGAAGCTTTCTTT